Following are 20 T cell receptor beta chains from one sample sequenced in a study of shared clonotypes between healthy human individuals. Libraries were prepared by immunoSEQ multiplex PCR; TCRdb keeps only in-frame clonotypes and omits some of them. Of about 360,000 clones listed, about 70% are singletons. The specimen was memory CD4+ T cells sorted from blood. Subset indicated: CD45RA-negative fraction. All receptors come from a man aged 25-45 years in good health.

The rearrangement uses TRBV11-2 and TRBJ1-3, with a tentative D call TRBD1 (5 bases). This CDR3 region has 14 residues. Germline V lookup: CDR1 SGHAT, CDR2 FQNNGV. V gave up 4 bases and J gave up 1 base, with 8 bases separating them. CDR3 in amino acids: CASSSQGSGNTIYF. The DNA for the CDR3 is TGTGCCAGCAGCTCCCAGGGTTCTGGAAACACCATATATTTT. Full variable domain (outside the CDR3, taken from reference TRBV11-2 and TRBJ1-3): EAGVAQSPRYKIIEKRQSVAFWCNPISGHATLYWYQQILGQGPKLLIQFQNNGVVDDSQLPKDRFSAERLKGVDSTLKIQPAKLEDSAVYLCASSSQGSGNTIYFGEGSWLTVV.

This clone was picked up one time. This chain uses TRBV7-9 with TRBJ2-5; TRBD2 is a possible D gene (6 bases). V lost 4 bases to trimming and J lost 4 bases, with 16 bases between them. This CDR3 is built from 15 residues. Per the germline V gene, CDR1 is SEHNR and CDR2 is FQNEAQ (reference sequence). The DNA for the CDR3 is TGTGCCAGCAGCTCCAGCGGAGGGAGTGGAGAGACCCAGTACTTC. It encodes CASSSSGGSGETQYF.

With regard to this clone: Sequence at one end of the junction differs from germline and may be a read error. The gene calls are TRBV5-4 and TRBJ2-5, with 11 bases lining up with TRBD2. This CDR3 comprises 16 residues. CDR1 SGHNT and CDR2 YYREEE come from the germline V gene (reference sequence). CDR3 sequence (DNA): TGTGCCAACAGCTCTCCGGGACTAGCGGACATGGAGACCCAGTACTTC. This sequence encodes CANSSPGLADMETQYF.

The chain couples TRBV11-2 to TRBJ2-4; D may be TRBD2 (7 bases). This CDR3 is 18 amino acids long. Per the germline V gene, CDR1 is SGHAT and CDR2 is FQNNGV. V was shortened by 6 bases and J by 6 bases, with 27 bases between the two germline ends. CDR3 in DNA: TGTGCCAGCAGTGAGACCCTCGGTAGGGGGGGCTTAAGAAACATTCAGTACTTC. As protein: CASSETLGRGGLRNIQYF.

The chain carries TRBV7-2 and TRBJ2-1; TRBD2 agrees at 13 bases. V dropped 5 bases and J dropped 9; count of bases not matched to a gene: 7. In germline, CDR1 is SGHTA, CDR2 FQGNSA. This CDR3 has 15 amino acids. In DNA form, the CDR3 reads TGTGCCAGCAGCCCAACGACTAGCGGGAGGCGTGAGCAGTTCTTC. Amino acid sequence: CASSPTTSGRREQFF.

The chain uses TRBV6-1 and TRBJ1-1, with a tentative D call TRBD1 (6 bases). CDR1 MNHNS and CDR2 SASEGT come from the germline V gene. Trimming left V 6 bases short and J 1 base short, with 15 bases between. The CDR3 runs to 15 residues. CDR3 residues: CASSQQGSANTEAFF. In DNA form, the CDR3 reads TGTGCCAGCAGCCAACAGGGATCGGCGAACACTGAAGCTTTCTTT.

This clone was detected once. This chain links TRBV7-8 with TRBJ2-7; TRBD1 matches at 8 bases. The V and J ends lost 7 bases and 1 base, in that order; junction bases with no gene match: 6. Germline assignment: CDR1 SGHVS and CDR2 FQNEAQ. CDR3 length: 14 amino acids. Written as DNA, the CDR3 is TGTGCCAGCACTGACCGGGACAGGTCCTACGAGCAGTACTTC. Amino acids: CASTDRDRSYEQYF. The full variable domain, its missing parts supplied by reference TRBV7-8 and TRBJ2-7, is GAGVSQSPRYKVAKRGQDVALRCDPISGHVSLFWYQQALGQGPEFLTYFQNEAQLDKSGLPSDRFFAERPEGSVSTLKIQRTQQEDSAVYLCASTDRDRSYEQYFGPGTRLTVT.

This chain uses TRBV28 with TRBJ2-3; 8 bases agree with TRBD2. The CDR3 totals 18 residues. Trimming removed 1 base from V and 7 bases from J; junction bases left unmatched: 16. Germline CDR1 is MDHEN and CDR2 is SYDVKM. The CDR3 loop is CASSLSPGLGALEYTQYF. CDR3 DNA: TGTGCCAGCAGTTTATCCCCGGGACTAGGGGCTCTAGAATATACGCAGTATTTT.

This sequence joins TRBV25-1 and TRBJ2-5; D ambiguous. The V and J ends lost 5 bases and 5 bases respectively, with 15 bases between them. This CDR3 has 14 residues. Germline CDR1 is MGHDK and CDR2 is SYGVNS. The CDR3 loop is CASSLQQVGETQYF. The CDR3 DNA reads TGTGCCAGCAGTCTCCAACAAGTCGGGGAGACCCAGTACTTC.

The chain carries TRBV6-1 and TRBJ2-1; D is ambiguous. Germline assignment: CDR1 MNHNS and CDR2 SASEGT. V lost 2 bases to trimming and J lost 8 bases, with 16 bases between them. This CDR3 has 15 amino acids. The CDR3 loop is CASSEIASHSHEQFF. As DNA, the CDR3 is TGTGCCAGCAGTGAAATTGCTAGTCATTCGCATGAGCAGTTCTTC.

This clone was recorded many times. The genes are TRBV5-4 and TRBJ2-1; D is perhaps TRBD2 (6 bases). CDR3 length: 19 residues. Germline V gene lookup returns CDR1 SGHNT and CDR2 YYREEE (reference sequence). The germline V and J ends were trimmed by 0 bases and 4 bases, with 23 bases remaining between them. The CDR3 region has the DNA TGTGCCAGCAGCTTGGCCCTTGATGGCGGCGGGAAACTATACAATGAGCAGTTCTTC. Its translation is CASSLALDGGGKLYNEQFF. Supplemented by reference TRBV5-4 and TRBJ2-1, the full variable domain reads ETGVTQSPTHLIKTRGQQVTLRCSSQSGHNTVSWYQQALGQGPQFIFQYYREEENGRGNFPPRFSGLQFPNYSSELNVNALELDDSALYLCASSLALDGGGKLYNEQFFGPGTRLTVL.

The V call is TRBV6-5, the J call TRBJ1-4; D is undetermined. The CDR3 is 11 amino acids. Trimming left V 5 bases short and J 8 bases short, with 6 bases between. From germline, CDR1 is MNHEY and CDR2 SVGAGI. The CDR3 reads CASSPGEKLFF. The CDR3 DNA reads as TGTGCCAGCAGTCCTGGCGAAAAACTGTTTTTT.

The rearrangement uses TRBV6-1 and TRBJ1-1; D call uncertain. The CDR3 is made up of 13 amino acids. Trimming took 1 base from V and 0 from J, leaving 3 bases between them. CDR1 is MNHNS, CDR2 SASEGT, per germline. DNA of the CDR3: TGTGCCAGCAGTGAAGGAATGAACACTGAAGCTTTCTTT. Translating gives CASSEGMNTEAFF.

The rearrangement links TRBV21-1 to TRBJ1-1. TRBV21-1 is a known pseudogene. CDR3 length equals 20 residues. The CDR3: CASSKAFEPADPTLNTEAFF. For the CDR3, the DNA is TGTGCCAGCAGCAAAGCATTTGAGCCGGCAGACCCTACCCTGAACACTGAAGCTTTCTTT.

On this clone: This same CDR3 is encoded by further DNA sequences in the sample. The chain has TRBV5-1 and TRBJ2-3; the D gene is possibly TRBD1 (6 bases). The CDR3 extends over 15 amino acids. Trimming pared 0 bases from V and 2 bases from J, leaving 10 bases between. Germline-derived CDR1 and CDR2 are SGHRS and YFSETQ. The CDR3 DNA reads TGCGCCAGCAGCTTGGAACAGGGCAACACAGATACGCAGTATTTT. Protein: CASSLEQGNTDTQYF.

As for this clone: At one end, the junction sequence differs from germline, possibly due to a read error. This chain connects TRBV10-3 to TRBJ2-7; no definite D call. The germline V gene encodes CDR1 ENHRY and CDR2 SYGVKD. The CDR3 runs to 13 residues. CDR3 DNA: TGTGCCATCGGTGAGTCGACTCAGCACGAGCAGTACTTC. This gives the protein CAIGESTQHEQYF.

CDR3 DNA sequence: TGTGCCAGTACTAGGGCCCCTTCCGAGGCTTTCTTT. It codes for CASTRAPSEAFF. This chain links TRBV19 with TRBJ1-1; unclear D gene. V lost 7 bases and J 11 bases, leaving 17 bases between the germline ends. The germline V gene has CDR1 LNHDA and CDR2 SQIVND (reference sequence). The CDR3 has 12 amino acids.

The rearrangement joins TRBV7-2 to TRBJ2-6, with 8 bases that match TRBD1. Per germline, CDR1 SGHTA and CDR2 FQGNSA. The CDR3 consists of 16 residues. The trim removed 7 bases at V and 4 bases at J, leaving 9 bases unmatched. CDR3 residues: CASNLQGAVGANVLTF. DNA of the CDR3: TGTGCCAGCAACTTGCAGGGGGCAGTAGGGGCCAACGTCCTGACTTTC. Based on the CDR3 plus reference TRBV7-2 and TRBJ2-6, the full variable domain is GAGVSQSPSNKVTEKGKDVELRCDPISGHTALYWYRQSLGQGLEFLIYFQGNSAPDKSGLPSDRFSAERTGGSVSTLTIQRTQQEDSAVYLCASNLQGAVGANVLTFGAGSRLTVL.

About this clone: Relative to the germline gene, one junction end is altered; a read error may explain this. This rearrangement joins TRBV27 to TRBJ1-4; D gene unclear. Germline loops: CDR1 MNHEY, CDR2 SMNVEV (reference sequence). The CDR3 runs 13 residues. The CDR3, as DNA: TGTGCCAGCAGTTTAAATGCTTTTTCAGTTATCCTTTTT. This translates into CASSLNAFSVILF.

V gene TRBV6-6 combines with J gene TRBJ2-1, with 9 bases identical to TRBD1. V lost 5 bases to trimming and J lost 7 bases; unmatched junction nucleotides: 9. The germline gives CDR1 MNHNY, CDR2 SVGAGI (reference sequence). This CDR3 is 15 amino acids long. The CDR3 spells CASSPHGQGFNEQFF. The CDR3 coding sequence is TGTGCCAGCAGTCCCCATGGACAGGGGTTTAATGAGCAGTTCTTC.